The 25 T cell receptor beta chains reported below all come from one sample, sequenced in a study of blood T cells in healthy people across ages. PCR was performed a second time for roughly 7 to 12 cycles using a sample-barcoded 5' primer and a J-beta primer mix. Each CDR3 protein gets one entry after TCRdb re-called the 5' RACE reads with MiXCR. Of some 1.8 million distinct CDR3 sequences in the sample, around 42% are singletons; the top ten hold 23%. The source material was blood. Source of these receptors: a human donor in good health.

The CDR3 here is CASSPHDFVDNEQFF. The DNA of the CDR3 is TGTGCCAGCAGCCCCCATGACTTCGTCGACAATGAGCAGTTCTTC. The chain has TRBV7-3 and TRBJ2-1; no clear D. V shed 5 bases and J shed 5 bases, with 16 bases lying between them. In germline, CDR1 is SGHTA, CDR2 FQGTGA. The CDR3 loop spans 15 amino acids.

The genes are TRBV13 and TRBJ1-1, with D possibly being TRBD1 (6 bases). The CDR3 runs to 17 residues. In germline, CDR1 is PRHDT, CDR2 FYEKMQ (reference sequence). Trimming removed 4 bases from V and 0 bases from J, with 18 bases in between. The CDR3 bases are TGTGCCAGCAGCTCTTACAGGGCCCTAGGGATGAACACTGAAGCTTTCTTT. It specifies CASSSYRALGMNTEAFF.

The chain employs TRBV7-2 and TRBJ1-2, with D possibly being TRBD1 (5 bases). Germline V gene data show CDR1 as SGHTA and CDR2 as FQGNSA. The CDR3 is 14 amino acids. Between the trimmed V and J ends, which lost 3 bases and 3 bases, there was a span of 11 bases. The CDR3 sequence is CASSFYGGDYGYTF. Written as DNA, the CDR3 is TGTGCCAGCAGCTTTTACGGGGGGGACTATGGCTACACCTTC.

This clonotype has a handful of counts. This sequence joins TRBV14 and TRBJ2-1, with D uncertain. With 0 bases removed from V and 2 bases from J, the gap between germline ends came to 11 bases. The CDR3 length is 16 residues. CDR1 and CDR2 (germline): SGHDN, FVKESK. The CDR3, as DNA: TGTGCCAGCAGCCAAGATTGGGTTTATACCTACAATGAGCAGTTCTTC. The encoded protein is CASSQDWVYTYNEQFF.

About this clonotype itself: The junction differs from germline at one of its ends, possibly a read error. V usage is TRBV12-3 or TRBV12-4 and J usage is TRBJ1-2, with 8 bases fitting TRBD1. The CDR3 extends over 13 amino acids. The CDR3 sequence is CANSSRTGQGYTF. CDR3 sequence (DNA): TGTGCCAACAGTTCGCGGACAGGGCAAGGCTACACCTTC.

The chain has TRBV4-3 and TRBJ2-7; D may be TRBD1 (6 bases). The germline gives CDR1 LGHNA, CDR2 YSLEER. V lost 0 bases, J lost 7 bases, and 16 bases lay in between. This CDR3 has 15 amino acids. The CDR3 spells CASSQDLQQGWEQYF. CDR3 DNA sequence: TGCGCCAGCAGCCAAGACCTCCAACAGGGATGGGAGCAGTACTTC.

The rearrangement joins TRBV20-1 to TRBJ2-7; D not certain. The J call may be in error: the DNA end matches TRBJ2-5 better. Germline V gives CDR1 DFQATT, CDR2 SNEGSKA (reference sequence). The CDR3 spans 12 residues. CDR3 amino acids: CSAETVGETQYF. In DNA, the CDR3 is TGCAGTGCTGAGACCGTTGGAGAGACCCAGTACTTC.

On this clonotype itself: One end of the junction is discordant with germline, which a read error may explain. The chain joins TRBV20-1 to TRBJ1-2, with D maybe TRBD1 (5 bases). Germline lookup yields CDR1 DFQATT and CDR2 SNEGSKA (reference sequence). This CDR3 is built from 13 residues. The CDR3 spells CSARDPGRDGHTF. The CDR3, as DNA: TGCAGTGCTAGAGATCCGGGACGAGATGGCCACACCTTC.

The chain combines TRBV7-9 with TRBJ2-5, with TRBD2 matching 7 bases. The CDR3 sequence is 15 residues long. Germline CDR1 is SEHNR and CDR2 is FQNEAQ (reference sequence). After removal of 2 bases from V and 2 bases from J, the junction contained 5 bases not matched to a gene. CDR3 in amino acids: CASSLPGGKQETQYF. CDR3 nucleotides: TGTGCCAGCAGCTTACCCGGGGGGAAACAAGAGACCCAGTACTTC. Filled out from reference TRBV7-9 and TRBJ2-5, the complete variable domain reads DTGVSQNPRHKITKRGQNVTFRCDPISEHNRLYWYRQTLGQGPEFLTYFQNEAQLEKSRLLSDRFSAERPKGSFSTLEIQRTEQGDSAMYLCASSLPGGKQETQYFGPGTRLLVL.

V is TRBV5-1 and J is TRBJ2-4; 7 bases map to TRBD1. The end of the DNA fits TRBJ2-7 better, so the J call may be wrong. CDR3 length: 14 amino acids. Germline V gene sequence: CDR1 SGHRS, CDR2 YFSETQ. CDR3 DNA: TGCGCCAGCAGCTTTGAACAGGGGTTCTACGAGCAGTACTTC. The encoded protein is CASSFEQGFYEQYF.

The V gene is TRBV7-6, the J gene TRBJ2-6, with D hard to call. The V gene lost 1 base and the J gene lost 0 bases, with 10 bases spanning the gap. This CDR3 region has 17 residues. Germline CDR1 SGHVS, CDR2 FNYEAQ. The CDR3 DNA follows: TGTGCCAGCAGCTTAGACCTGATCTCCTCTGGGGCCAACGTCCTGACTTTC. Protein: CASSLDLISSGANVLTF.

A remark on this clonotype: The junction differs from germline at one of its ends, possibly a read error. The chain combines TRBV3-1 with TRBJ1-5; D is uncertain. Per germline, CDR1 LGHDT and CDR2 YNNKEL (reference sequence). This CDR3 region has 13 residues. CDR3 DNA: TGTACCAGCAGCCCGGGTCGGGATCAGCCCCAGCATTTT. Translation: CTSSPGRDQPQHF.

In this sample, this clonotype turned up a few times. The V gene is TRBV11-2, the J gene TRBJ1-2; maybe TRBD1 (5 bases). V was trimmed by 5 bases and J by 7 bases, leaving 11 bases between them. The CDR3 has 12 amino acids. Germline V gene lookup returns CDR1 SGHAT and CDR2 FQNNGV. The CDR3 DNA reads TGTGCCAGCAGCCCCGCCGGGGCTGGCTACACCTTC. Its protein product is CASSPAGAGYTF.

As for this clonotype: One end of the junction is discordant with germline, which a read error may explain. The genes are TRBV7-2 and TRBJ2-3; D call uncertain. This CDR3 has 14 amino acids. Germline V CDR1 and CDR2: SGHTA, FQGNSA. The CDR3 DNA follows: TGTGCCGGCAGCTTAGTGTTAGGGCCGGATACGCAGTATTTT. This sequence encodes CAGSLVLGPDTQYF.

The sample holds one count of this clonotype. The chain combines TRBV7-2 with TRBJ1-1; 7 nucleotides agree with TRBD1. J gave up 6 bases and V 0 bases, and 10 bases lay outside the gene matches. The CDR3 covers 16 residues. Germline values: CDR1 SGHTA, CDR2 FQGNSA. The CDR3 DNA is TGTGCCAGCAGCTTAGCGTCGTACAGGGGAGGACCTGAAGCTTTCTTT. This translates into CASSLASYRGGPEAFF.

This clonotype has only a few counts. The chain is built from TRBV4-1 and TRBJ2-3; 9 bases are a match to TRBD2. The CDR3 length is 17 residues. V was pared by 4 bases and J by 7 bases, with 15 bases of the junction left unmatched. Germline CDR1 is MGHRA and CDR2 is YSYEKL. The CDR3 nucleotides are TGCGCCAGCAGCCCGGTCGGTCTAGCGGGGTTTCGGAATACGCAGTATTTT. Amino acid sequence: CASSPVGLAGFRNTQYF.

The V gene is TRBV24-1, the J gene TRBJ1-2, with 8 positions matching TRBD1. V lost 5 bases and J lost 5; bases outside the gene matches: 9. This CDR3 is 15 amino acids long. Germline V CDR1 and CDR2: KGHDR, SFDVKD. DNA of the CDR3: TGTGCCACCAGTGGAGCTCCGGGACAGGCATATGGCTACACCTTC. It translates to CATSGAPGQAYGYTF.

The CDR3 DNA reads as TGCGGCGTCGGGACAGGGGTCACTGAAGCTTTCTTT. Translation: CGVGTGVTEAFF. The chain is built from TRBV20-1 and TRBJ1-1, with 10 bases fitting TRBD1. The CDR3 extends over 12 amino acids. Germline CDR1 DFQATT, CDR2 SNEGSKA (reference sequence).

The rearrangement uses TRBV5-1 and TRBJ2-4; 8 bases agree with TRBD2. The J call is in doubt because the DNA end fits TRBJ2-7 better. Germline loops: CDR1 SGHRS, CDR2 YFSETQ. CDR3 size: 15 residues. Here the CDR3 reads CASSLATSGLYEQYF. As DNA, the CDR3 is TGCGCCAGCAGCTTGGCAACTAGCGGACTCTACGAGCAGTACTTC.

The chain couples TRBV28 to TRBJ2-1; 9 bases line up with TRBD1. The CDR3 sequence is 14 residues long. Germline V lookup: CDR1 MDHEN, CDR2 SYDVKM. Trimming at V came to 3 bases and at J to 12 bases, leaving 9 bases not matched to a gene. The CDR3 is CASSFGNRGLTQFF. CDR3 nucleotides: TGTGCCAGCAGTTTTGGGAACAGGGGGCTAACGCAGTTCTTC. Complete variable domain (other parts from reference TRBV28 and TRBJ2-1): DVKVTQSSRYLVKRTGEKVFLECVQDMDHENMFWYRQDPGLGLRLIYFSYDVKMKEKGDIPEGYSVSREKKERFSLILESASTNQTSMYLCASSFGNRGLTQFFGPGTRLTVL.

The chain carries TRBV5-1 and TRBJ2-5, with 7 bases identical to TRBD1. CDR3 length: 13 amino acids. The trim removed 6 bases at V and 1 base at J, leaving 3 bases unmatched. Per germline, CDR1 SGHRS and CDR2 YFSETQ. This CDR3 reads CASTGQTQETQYF. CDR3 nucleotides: TGCGCCAGCACGGGACAGACCCAAGAGACCCAGTACTTC.

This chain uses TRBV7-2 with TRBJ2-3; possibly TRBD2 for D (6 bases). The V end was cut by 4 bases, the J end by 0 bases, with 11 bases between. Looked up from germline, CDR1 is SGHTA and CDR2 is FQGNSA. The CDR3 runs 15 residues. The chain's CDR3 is CASSSGGASTDTQYF. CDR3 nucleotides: TGTGCCAGCAGCTCCGGAGGGGCTAGCACAGATACGCAGTATTTT. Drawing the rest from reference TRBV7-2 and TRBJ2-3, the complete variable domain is GAGVSQSPSNKVTEKGKDVELRCDPISGHTALYWYRQSLGQGLEFLIYFQGNSAPDKSGLPSDRFSAERTGGSVSTLTIQRTQQEDSAVYLCASSSGGASTDTQYFGPGTRLTVL.

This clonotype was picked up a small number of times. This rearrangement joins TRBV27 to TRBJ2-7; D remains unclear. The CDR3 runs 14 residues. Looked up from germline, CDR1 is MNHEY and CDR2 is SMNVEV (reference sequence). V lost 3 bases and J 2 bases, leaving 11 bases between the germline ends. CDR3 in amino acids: CASSLNPTTYEQYF. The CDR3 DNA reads TGTGCCAGCAGTTTGAATCCAACTACCTACGAGCAGTACTTC.

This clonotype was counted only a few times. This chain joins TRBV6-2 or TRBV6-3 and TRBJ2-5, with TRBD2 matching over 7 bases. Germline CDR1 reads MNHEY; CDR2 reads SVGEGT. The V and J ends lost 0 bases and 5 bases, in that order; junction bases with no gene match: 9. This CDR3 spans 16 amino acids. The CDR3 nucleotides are TGTGCCAGCAGTTACTCGAGGGTGCTAGCGGATGAGACCCAGTACTTC. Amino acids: CASSYSRVLADETQYF.

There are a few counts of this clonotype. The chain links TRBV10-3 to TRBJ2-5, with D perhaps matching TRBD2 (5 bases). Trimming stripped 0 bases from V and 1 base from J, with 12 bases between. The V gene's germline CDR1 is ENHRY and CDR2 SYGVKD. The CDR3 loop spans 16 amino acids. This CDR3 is CAISESEERSQETQYF. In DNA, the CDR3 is TGTGCCATCAGTGAGTCTGAAGAGCGGAGCCAAGAGACCCAGTACTTC.